The 22 T cell receptor beta chains below come from one sample, sequenced in a study of regulatory T cells in long-lasting Graves disease. In building TCR beta libraries, iRepertoire HTBI primers were used together with Arm-PCR of CDR3 regions. Each CDR3 protein is one row after TCRdb ran MiXCR on the multiplex PCR reads. The repertoire holds hundreds of thousands of distinct CDR3 sequences, under 20% seen once, with 38% in the top ten. Time point specified: newly diagnosed GD, antithyroid drugs for less than 3 months. Preparation of the TCR library used RNA extracted from PBMCs. Sequencing was performed on peripheral blood mononuclear cells (PBMCs), taken at new diagnosis, from a patient treated with antithyroid drugs. These receptor sequences come from a female donor with Graves disease.

This clonotype was found many times. V usage is TRBV27 and J usage is TRBJ1-2; D remains ambiguous. The CDR3 extends over 11 amino acids. V was trimmed by 7 bases and J by 5 bases, leaving 8 bases between them. Germline values: CDR1 MNHEY, CDR2 SMNVEV (reference sequence). The CDR3 here is CASTSGYGYTF. The CDR3 DNA reads as TGTGCCAGCACCTCTGGTTATGGCTACACCTTC.

The table lists this clonotype with many counts. The chain uses TRBV12-3 or TRBV12-4 and TRBJ2-7; 9 bases align to TRBD2. The CDR3 is made up of 16 amino acids. V shed 3 bases, J shed 6 bases, and the junction held 12 bases outside the gene matches. The CDR3 DNA sequence: TGTGCCAGCAGTTTTGGGGTAGCGGGAGCGGAGGGCGAGCAGTACTTC. It specifies CASSFGVAGAEGEQYF.

To note about this clonotype: This could be a read error, since a much larger clone is one nucleotide away. The chain has TRBV28 and TRBJ2-1; perhaps TRBD1 as D (6 bases). The CDR3 totals 15 residues. The germline V and J ends were trimmed by 3 bases and 2 bases, with 11 bases remaining between them. The germline CDR1 and CDR2 sequences are MDHEN and SYDVKM. DNA of the CDR3: TGTGCCAGCAGTTTCCAGGGGACCCCCTACAATGAGCAGTTCTTC. Translated: CASSFQGTPYNEQFF.

V gene TRBV2 combines with J gene TRBJ2-7; D perhaps matches TRBD1 (6 bases). The CDR3 contains 13 residues. Germline CDR1 is SNHLY and CDR2 is FYNNEI. V lost 10 bases and J 1 base, leaving 14 bases between the germline ends. CDR3 region: CAIEVGGSYEQYF. In DNA form, the CDR3 reads TGTGCCATCGAAGTAGGGGGTTCCTACGAGCAGTACTTC. Full variable domain (remainder filled in from reference TRBV2 and TRBJ2-7): EPEVTQTPSHQVTQMGQEVILRCVPISNHLYFYWYRQILGQKVEFLVSFYNNEISEKSEIFDDQFSVERPDGSNFTLKIRSTKLEDSAMYFCAIEVGGSYEQYFGPGTRLTVT.

For this clonotype: This clone may be a read error of a much larger clone one base away. The chain joins TRBV20-1 to TRBJ2-5, with a weak D call TRBD2 (5 bases). V lost 0 bases and J 11 bases, leaving 16 bases between the germline ends. This CDR3 spans 13 amino acids. Germline V gene lookup returns CDR1 DFQATT and CDR2 SNEGSKA (reference sequence). DNA of the CDR3: TGCAGTGCTAGAGATAACTTACTCGGCGGGCAGTACTTC. Translated: CSARDNLLGGQYF.

About this clonotype itself: With a far larger clone one base away, a read error is the likely cause. CDR3 sequence reads: CASSPRGQIMSTEAFF. The CDR3 bases are TGTGCCAGCAGCCCCCGGGGGCAGATCATGAGCACTGAAGCTTTCTTT. The chain carries TRBV7-2 and TRBJ1-1; D possibly corresponds to TRBD1 (6 bases). The germline V and J ends were trimmed by 5 bases and 4 bases, with 20 bases remaining between them. This CDR3 is built from 16 residues. From germline, CDR1 is SGHTA and CDR2 FQGNSA.

This clonotype was seen many times. The chain is built from TRBV30 and TRBJ2-2, with a tentative D call TRBD2 (5 bases). CDR1 and CDR2 (germline): GTSNPN, SVGIG (reference sequence). The V end lost 2 bases, the J end lost 3 bases, and 13 bases lay between the germline ends. There are 15 residues in the CDR3. The CDR3 DNA reads TGTGCCTGGAGTCCCCTGGTAGCGTACACCGGGGAGCTGTTTTTT. It specifies CAWSPLVAYTGELFF.

This clonotype occurred a few times. The chain combines TRBV7-3 with TRBJ2-3; D gene uncertain. CDR3 length: 15 residues. The ends were cut back, 5 bases at V and 2 bases at J, with 14 bases in the middle. Germline lookup yields CDR1 SGHTA and CDR2 FQGTGA. The CDR3 nucleotides are TGTGCCAGCAGCCCCCAACCTTCAATCACAGATACGCAGTATTTT. Protein sequence: CASSPQPSITDTQYF.

The table lists this clonotype with many counts. The CDR3 bases are TGTGCCAGCAGCCCCCGGCAGGGTGGAAACACCATATATTTT. This encodes CASSPRQGGNTIYF. The chain uses TRBV6-1 and TRBJ1-3; D is possibly TRBD1 (5 bases). Germline assignment: CDR1 MNHNS and CDR2 SASEGT. V was shortened by 6 bases and J by 3 bases, with 12 bases between the two germline ends. This CDR3 contains 14 residues.

The sample holds many counts of this clonotype. The chain is built from TRBV11-3 and TRBJ2-1; 13 bases map to TRBD2. V lost 5 bases and J lost 9; bases outside the gene matches: 7. The CDR3 contains 15 residues. Per germline, CDR1 SGHNT and CDR2 YENEEA. The CDR3 region is CASSRTSGRLVEQFF. The CDR3, as DNA: TGTGCCAGCAGCCGGACTAGCGGGAGATTGGTTGAGCAGTTCTTC.

V gene TRBV6-2 or TRBV6-3 combines with J gene TRBJ2-3, with TRBD2 matching over 10 bases. V gave up 5 bases and J gave up 4 bases; unmatched junction bases: 6. Germline loops: CDR1 MNHEY, CDR2 SVGEGT. This CDR3 has 15 amino acids. CDR3 DNA: TGTGCCAGCAGTAAACTAGCGGGGAGTGCAGATACGCAGTATTTT. It translates to CASSKLAGSADTQYF.

This clonotype has just a few counts. The V call is TRBV19, the J call TRBJ2-7, with TRBD1 identical over 11 bases. Germline assignment: CDR1 LNHDA and CDR2 SQIVND (reference sequence). The CDR3 runs 14 residues. The V gene end was trimmed by 3 bases and the J gene end by 6 bases; junction bases not matched to a gene: 4. CDR3 coding DNA: TGTGCCAGTAGTATCCGGGGACAGGGGGGCGAGCAGTACTTC. It yields the protein CASSIRGQGGEQYF.

The CDR3 reads CASSPVRETQYF. For the CDR3, the DNA is TGTGCCAGCTCACCAGTCAGAGAGACCCAGTACTTC. The chain uses TRBV18 and TRBJ2-5; D not resolved. The CDR3 spans 12 residues. Trimming took 2 bases from V and 4 from J, leaving 5 bases between them. Germline V lookup: CDR1 KGHSH, CDR2 LQKENI.

This clonotype was seen many times. The chain uses TRBV11-3 and TRBJ1-4, with a possible D match to TRBD1 (5 bases). Deletions cut 5 bases from V and 6 bases from J, with 13 bases between. CDR3 length equals 14 residues. CDR1 SGHNT and CDR2 YENEEA come from the germline V gene. The CDR3 DNA follows: TGTGCCAGCAGCACCAGGGACGGGGATGAAAAACTGTTTTTT. It is translated as CASSTRDGDEKLFF.

This clonotype was counted many times. This sequence joins TRBV3-1 and TRBJ1-2; TRBD1 aligns across 8 bases. The CDR3 totals 15 residues. Germline loops: CDR1 LGHDT, CDR2 YNNKEL (reference sequence). V dropped 4 bases and J dropped 3; count of bases not matched to a gene: 7. The CDR3 reads CASSLPRDRHYGYTF. The CDR3 bases are TGTGCCAGCAGCCTCCCGCGGGACAGGCACTATGGCTACACCTTC.

The table lists this clonotype with a count of one. A read error may be the cause here, since a much bigger clone is one base away. V gene TRBV11-3 combines with J gene TRBJ2-5; 10 nucleotides align to TRBD1. The trim removed 5 bases at V and 9 bases at J, leaving 18 bases unmatched. Looked up from germline, CDR1 is SGHNT and CDR2 is YENEEA. This CDR3 spans 17 amino acids. The CDR3 protein is CASSPLGGTGVGEPQYF. CDR3 nucleotides: TGTGCCAGCAGCCCATTAGGCGGGACAGGGGTAGGCGAGCCCCAGTACTTC.

This clonotype was seen at least ten times. V is TRBV12-3 or TRBV12-4 and J is TRBJ1-1, with 11 bases lining up with TRBD1. J gave up 1 base and V 3 bases, and 7 bases lay outside the gene matches. The CDR3 totals 17 residues. CDR3 nucleotide sequence: TGTGCCAGCAGTTTGAGGACAGGGGGCGCGGGGAACACTGAAGCTTTCTTT. The encoded protein is CASSLRTGGAGNTEAFF.

The genes are TRBV28 and TRBJ2-5, with TRBD2 identical over 7 bases. The J segment lost 1 base and the V segment lost 5 bases, leaving 4 bases of the junction unmatched. CDR3 length equals 14 residues. Germline V gene sequence: CDR1 MDHEN, CDR2 SYDVKM. The CDR3 region is CASSKGGSQETQYF. As DNA, the CDR3 is TGTGCCAGCAGTAAGGGAGGGTCCCAAGAGACCCAGTACTTC.

There are many counts of this clonotype. Germline and junction disagree at one end, which may indicate a read error. The rearrangement joins TRBV6-1 to TRBJ2-7; D is perhaps TRBD1 or TRBD2 (5 bases each). The CDR3 loop spans 18 amino acids. Germline V CDR1 and CDR2: MNHNS, SASEGT. CDR3 loop: CASKRDEGFTPGSSEQYF. The CDR3 bases are TGTGCCAGCAAGAGAGACGAGGGGTTTACGCCCGGGTCCTCCGAGCAGTACTTC.

This clonotype came up many times. V is TRBV3-1 and J is TRBJ2-7; D possibly corresponds to TRBD2 (6 bases). The V gene's germline CDR1 is LGHDT and CDR2 YNNKEL (reference sequence). Trimming shortened V by 6 bases and J by 5 bases, and 11 bases separated the two germline ends. This CDR3 is 12 amino acids long. This CDR3 is CASRLGGDEQYF. For the CDR3, the DNA is TGTGCCAGCAGGCTAGGAGGGGACGAGCAGTACTTC.

This clonotype has ten or more counts. This chain connects TRBV28 to TRBJ1-6; the D is unclear. This CDR3 is 15 amino acids long. Looked up from germline, CDR1 is MDHEN and CDR2 is SYDVKM. Trimming left V 1 base short and J 9 bases short, with 13 bases between. The CDR3 sequence is CASSLSAGSASPLHF. CDR3 sequence (DNA): TGTGCCAGCAGTTTATCCGCGGGCTCCGCTTCACCCCTCCACTTT.

On this clonotype: A far larger clone is off by one base, so a read error is likely. This chain uses TRBV2 with TRBJ2-5; possible D gene TRBD2, 5 bases. Germline CDR1 reads SNHLY; CDR2 reads FYNNEI. CDR3 size: 16 residues. V was pared by 5 bases and J by 4 bases, with 20 bases between. DNA of the CDR3: TGTGCCAGCAGTTTAAACGGTACGCCCGGAGGAGAGACCCAGTACTTC. It translates to CASSLNGTPGGETQYF.